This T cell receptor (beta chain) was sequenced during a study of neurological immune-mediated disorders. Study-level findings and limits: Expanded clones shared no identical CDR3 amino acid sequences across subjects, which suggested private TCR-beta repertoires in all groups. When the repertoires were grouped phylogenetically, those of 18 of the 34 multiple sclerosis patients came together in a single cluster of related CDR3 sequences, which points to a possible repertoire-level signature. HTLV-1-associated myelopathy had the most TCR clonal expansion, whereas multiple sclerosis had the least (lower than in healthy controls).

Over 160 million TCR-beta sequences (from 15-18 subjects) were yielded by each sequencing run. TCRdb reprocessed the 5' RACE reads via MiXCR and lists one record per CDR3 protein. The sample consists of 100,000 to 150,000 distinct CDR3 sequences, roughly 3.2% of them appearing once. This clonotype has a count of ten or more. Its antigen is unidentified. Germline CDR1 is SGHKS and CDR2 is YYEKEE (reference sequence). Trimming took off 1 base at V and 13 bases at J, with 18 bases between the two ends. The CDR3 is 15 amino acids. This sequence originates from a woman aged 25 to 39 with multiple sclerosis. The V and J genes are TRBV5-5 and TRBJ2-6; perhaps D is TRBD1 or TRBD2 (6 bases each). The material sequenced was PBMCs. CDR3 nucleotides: TGTGCCAGCAGCTTGAGTACAGGGACGGGGAGGGTCCTGACTTTC. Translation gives CASSLSTGTGRVLTF.